The clone carrying this T cell receptor beta chain was observed a few times. The PCR was carried out with 60 Vbeta primers and 13 Jbeta primers. Clones were sequenced by immunoSEQ multiplex PCR, and TCRdb holds only the in-frame ones, with some missing. This table holds roughly 120,000 clones, roughly 74% found once. This CDR3 contains 14 residues. Germline loops: CDR1 SGHVS, CDR2 FQNEAQ. Between the trimmed V and J ends, which lost 6 bases and 3 bases, there was a span of 14 bases. These data belong to a study of cytomegalovirus exposure and HLA in healthy donors. V and J are TRBV7-8 and TRBJ1-1; D gene uncertain. This clonotype was sampled from a man aged 35 to 55 in good health and CMV-seronegative. Material: PBMCs. The CDR3 region has the DNA TGTGCCAGCAGGCCGGAGTCGGGGTACACTGAAGCTTTCTTT. Protein: CASRPESGYTEAFF.